This TCR beta chain was sequenced during a study of blood T cell repertoires in COVID-19. Original processing methods: Using reference gene primer amplification, nucleated cell counts were estimated. Assay: immunoSEQ multiplex PCR; the TCRdb copy retains only in-frame clones and omits some. For V, J and clone size, that table is used; D and trimming come from the DNA. The sample holds under 250,000 clones, about 85% seen once. Deletions cut 5 bases from V and 3 bases from J, with 13 bases between. The germline gives CDR1 SGHTA, CDR2 FQGNSA. The CDR3 extends over 14 amino acids. The TCR originated in a woman aged 55-69 years who had recovered from COVID-19. The sample consisted of peripheral blood. The V call is TRBV7-2, the J call TRBJ2-5, with D maybe TRBD2 (5 bases). The CDR3 sequence: CASSPGIVEETQYF. DNA of the CDR3: TGTGCCAGCAGCCCCGGGATCGTAGAAGAGACCCAGTACTTC.